This TCR beta chain was sequenced for a study of cytomegalovirus exposure and HLA in healthy donors. Study summary: The early release's HLA-typed donors yielded 65 million to 85 million unique TCRs. General observations from the study: The authors considered a cluster of highly shared sequence variants likely to be a sequencing artifact.

Notes on this clone: No antigen is known for it.

60 Vbeta and 13 Jbeta primers were used in PCR. The repertoire was sequenced with immunoSEQ multiplex PCR; TCRdb's copy has only in-frame clones and lacks some. In the table there are 150,000 or so clones, roughly 80% of which are singletons. Donors were ostensibly healthy at sampling, although undocumented immune exposures were probable. The clonotype originates from a man aged 25 to 40 in good health and CMV-seropositive. What was sequenced was PBMCs.

As DNA, the CDR3 is TGTGCCAGCAGTGAATCCAGGAATTCACCCCTCCACTTT. It yields the protein CASSESRNSPLHF. This chain connects TRBV2 to TRBJ1-6; D remains ambiguous. V lost 2 bases and J lost 7, with 6 bases in between. CDR3 length: 13 residues. Germline V lookup: CDR1 SNHLY, CDR2 FYNNEI.